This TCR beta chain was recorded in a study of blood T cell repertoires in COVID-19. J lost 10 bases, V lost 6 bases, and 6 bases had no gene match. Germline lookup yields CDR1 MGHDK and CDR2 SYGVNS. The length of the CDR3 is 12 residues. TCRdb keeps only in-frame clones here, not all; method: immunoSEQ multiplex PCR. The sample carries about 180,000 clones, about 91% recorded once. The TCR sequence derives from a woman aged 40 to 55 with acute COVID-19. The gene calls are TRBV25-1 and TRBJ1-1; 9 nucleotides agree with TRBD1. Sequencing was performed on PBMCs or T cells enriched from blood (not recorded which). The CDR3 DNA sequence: TGTGCCAGCAGCGACAGGGGGTACGGAGCTTTCTTT. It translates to CASSDRGYGAFF.